This T cell receptor beta chain was captured by sequencing in a study of blood T cell repertoires in COVID-19. Whole-study context: Whether acute or convalescent, the COVID-19 samples came from the United States, Italy and Spain.

Trimming removed 3 bases at V and 8 bases at J, with 9 bases between. This CDR3 has 11 amino acids. The germline V gene has CDR1 SQVTM and CDR2 ANQGSEA. The data were produced by immunoSEQ multiplex PCR, yet TCRdb's version contains in-frame clones alone and is incomplete. The sample shows 200,000 to 250,000 clones, roughly 87% of them seen only once. The receptor's source is a woman aged 18-35 years who had recovered from COVID-19. Sequencing input: peripheral blood. The chain links TRBV29-1 to TRBJ2-3; no firm D call. In DNA form, the CDR3 reads TGCAGCGTTGAGATTCAGGTTACGCAGTATTTT. Amino acids: CSVEIQVTQYF.